Each of the 27 T cell receptor beta chains below was sequenced from the same sample in a study of blood T cell repertoires in COVID-19. Repertoires were generated with immunoSEQ multiplex PCR, while TCRdb's copy carries only in-frame clones and drops some. This table holds 360,000 or so clones, around nine tenths found once. The sequenced sample consisted of PBMCs or T cells enriched from blood (not recorded which). The receptors were sampled from a woman aged 25 to 39 who had been exposed to COVID-19.

The chain uses TRBV18 and TRBJ2-7; a possible D gene is TRBD2 (6 bases). Looked up from germline, CDR1 is KGHSH and CDR2 is LQKENI. V shed 3 bases and J shed 3 bases, with 18 bases lying between them. The CDR3 consists of 16 residues. The CDR3 loop is CASSPLHLADRYEQYF. CDR3 coding DNA: TGTGCCAGCTCACCCCTCCATTTAGCGGACCGCTACGAGCAGTACTTC.

The CDR3 DNA is TGTGCCAGCAGCCAAATGGCGGGACGGGAGCAGTACTTC. It translates to CASSQMAGREQYF. The V gene is TRBV3-1 (or the pseudogene TRBV3-2), the J gene TRBJ2-7; perhaps TRBD2 as D (6 bases). Trimming took 2 bases from V and 7 from J, leaving 12 bases between them. The CDR3 runs 13 residues. The V gene's germline CDR1 is LGHDT and CDR2 YNNKEL (reference sequence).

The chain combines TRBV21-1 with TRBJ2-1; TRBD1, the table's D call, was not compared with the DNA. TRBV21-1 is assigned pseudogene status. This CDR3 is 16 amino acids long. CDR3 nucleotides: TGTGCCAGCAGCAACCTCCCGGGACAGGGGGTCAATGAGCAGTTCTTC. This encodes CASSNLPGQGVNEQFF.

This sequence joins TRBV27 and TRBJ2-7; 8 positions match TRBD1. This CDR3 contains 14 residues. V shed 3 bases, J shed 1 base, and the junction held 2 bases outside the gene matches. CDR1 and CDR2 (germline): MNHEY, SMNVEV (reference sequence). The CDR3: CASSLGDRSYEQYF. In DNA, the CDR3 is TGTGCCAGCAGTTTGGGGGACAGGTCCTACGAGCAGTACTTC.

CDR3 DNA: TGTGCCAGCAGACAGCATAGCAATCAGCCCCAGCATTTT. Its protein is CASRQHSNQPQHF. The V call is TRBV27, the J call TRBJ1-5; D not resolved. V lost 6 bases and J lost 0, with 6 bases in between. The CDR3 covers 13 residues. CDR1 is MNHEY and CDR2 is SMNVEV in the germline V gene (reference sequence).

The chain is built from TRBV7-9 and TRBJ1-1; possibly TRBD1 for D (5 bases). Germline CDR1 and CDR2: SEHNR and FQNEAQ (reference sequence). CDR3 length: 14 amino acids. V dropped 5 bases and J dropped 0 bases, with 10 bases sitting between them. CDR3 DNA sequence: TGTGCCAGCAGCCGGGGGACGGTGAACACTGAAGCTTTCTTT. Translation: CASSRGTVNTEAFF.

DNA for the CDR3: TGTGCCATCAGTGCCCGGACAGGGTTTGGAAACACCATATATTTT. Translating it yields CAISARTGFGNTIYF. This chain links TRBV10-3 with TRBJ1-3; 8 positions agree with TRBD1. Germline CDR1 ENHRY, CDR2 SYGVKD. Trimming cost V 4 bases and J 3 bases; bases outside gene matches: 5. The CDR3 spans 15 residues.

The rearrangement uses TRBV13 and TRBJ1-1, with D possibly matching TRBD1 (5 bases). The CDR3 has 13 amino acids. V gave up 4 bases and J gave up 5 bases, with 11 bases separating them. The germline gives CDR1 PRHDT, CDR2 FYEKMQ (reference sequence). DNA for the CDR3: TGTGCCAGCAGCTCTCCAGGGTGGACTGAAGCTTTCTTT. This translates into CASSSPGWTEAFF.

The chain carries TRBV5-1 and TRBJ2-3; 11 positions match TRBD2. Germline V CDR1 and CDR2: SGHRS, YFSETQ. The V gene end was trimmed by 3 bases and the J gene end by 8 bases; junction bases not matched to a gene: 8. The CDR3 runs to 15 residues. This CDR3 is CASSSLGLAGGTQYF. The CDR3 coding sequence is TGCGCCAGCAGCTCCCTCGGGCTAGCGGGAGGTACGCAGTATTTT.

The V and J genes are TRBV7-8 and TRBJ1-2; D uncertain. The CDR3 has 14 amino acids. The germline CDR1 and CDR2 sequences are SGHVS and FQNEAQ. Trimming pared 2 bases from V and 4 bases from J, leaving 11 bases between. The CDR3 DNA follows: TGTGCCAGCAGCTTAAATGAGGGCCTCTATGGCTACACCTTC. Its protein product is CASSLNEGLYGYTF.

A remark on this clone: The junction differs from germline at one of its ends, possibly a read error. This rearrangement joins TRBV18 to TRBJ1-5; 7 bases are a match to TRBD1. The V gene's germline CDR1 is KGHSH and CDR2 LQKENI. The CDR3 loop spans 14 amino acids. This CDR3 reads CASSPQGPNQPQHF. In DNA, the CDR3 is TGTGCCAGCTCGCCACAGGGGCCGAATCAGCCCCAGCATTTT.

The chain couples TRBV27 to TRBJ2-2, with D possibly matching TRBD1 (6 bases). The V end lost 5 bases, the J end lost 8 bases, and 18 bases lay between the germline ends. There are 15 residues in the CDR3. Germline-derived CDR1 and CDR2 are MNHEY and SMNVEV (reference sequence). CDR3 amino acids: CASSPQQGSSGELFF. The CDR3 nucleotides read TGTGCCAGCAGTCCTCAACAGGGTTCGAGTGGGGAGCTGTTTTTT.

This clone has more than one count but fewer than ten. The rearrangement uses TRBV19 and TRBJ1-2; 10 bases are shared with TRBD1. CDR3 length: 15 residues. The V gene end was trimmed by 3 bases and the J gene end by 7 bases; junction bases not matched to a gene: 8. From germline, CDR1 is LNHDA and CDR2 SQIVND (reference sequence). CDR3 DNA: TGTGCCAGTAGTATCCGACAGGGGGCGTCTCTTGGCTACACCTTC. Translation: CASSIRQGASLGYTF.

V usage is TRBV2 and J usage is TRBJ1-2, with D perhaps matching TRBD1 (5 bases). V was shortened by 4 bases and J by 7 bases, with 16 bases between the two germline ends. Germline CDR1 reads SNHLY; CDR2 reads FYNNEI. CDR3 length equals 14 residues. The CDR3 is CASSAGGAGRGYTF. CDR3 DNA sequence: TGTGCCAGCAGTGCGGGAGGGGCGGGACGTGGCTACACCTTC.

The chain links TRBV7-8 to TRBJ1-2, with D uncertain. Deletions cut 5 bases from V and 4 bases from J, with 5 bases between. Germline CDR1 reads SGHVS; CDR2 reads FQNEAQ. CDR3 size: 11 residues. The CDR3 nucleotides read TGTGCCAGCAGCCCGTCCTATGGCTACACCTTC. As protein: CASSPSYGYTF.

The V and J genes are TRBV9 and TRBJ1-6, with D hard to call. The CDR3 is 14 residues long. V was clipped by 3 bases and J by 6 bases, with 10 bases between them. The germline V gene encodes CDR1 SGDLS and CDR2 YYNGEE. In DNA form, the CDR3 reads TGTGCCAGCAGCGGCGGAACATTTAATTCACCCCTCCACTTT. Amino acid sequence: CASSGGTFNSPLHF.

The V gene is TRBV12-5, the J gene TRBJ2-1; D perhaps matches TRBD1 (6 bases). The CDR3 spans 16 residues. The V end lost 6 bases, the J end lost 0 bases, and 15 bases lay between the germline ends. Germline CDR1 reads LGHNT; CDR2 reads FRNRAP. The CDR3 is CASGRLTGSSYNEQFF. The CDR3 DNA reads TGTGCTAGTGGGCGACTTACAGGGAGCTCCTACAATGAGCAGTTCTTC.

The chain uses TRBV5-4 and TRBJ1-2, with D possibly being TRBD1 (5 bases). Trimming pared 2 bases from V and 7 bases from J, leaving 18 bases between. The CDR3 has 15 amino acids. The germline V gene has CDR1 SGHNT and CDR2 YYREEE (reference sequence). Written as DNA, the CDR3 is TGTGCCAGCAGCTTCTTCCAGGGAGGTGGGGGTGGCTACACCTTC. As protein: CASSFFQGGGGGYTF.

This clone was seen a single time. This chain joins TRBV4-2 and TRBJ2-1, with TRBD2 matching 9 bases. The CDR3 runs to 21 residues. J lost 0 bases, V lost 0 bases, and 15 bases had no gene match. CDR1 and CDR2 from the germline V gene are LGHNA and YNFKEQ. CDR3 sequence reads: CASSQDRLAGKGDSSYNEQFF. CDR3 nucleotides: TGTGCCAGCAGCCAAGATCGGCTAGCGGGAAAAGGGGACAGCTCCTACAATGAGCAGTTCTTC.

The chain has TRBV24-1 and TRBJ2-5; 9 bases line up with TRBD2. After removal of 2 bases from V and 4 bases from J, the junction contained 4 bases not matched to a gene. There are 15 residues in the CDR3. Germline V gives CDR1 KGHDR, CDR2 SFDVKD. The CDR3, as DNA: TGTGCCACCAGTGATTCGGGTAGCGGGAGAGAGACCCAGTACTTC. Its protein product is CATSDSGSGRETQYF.

The rearrangement links TRBV13 to TRBJ2-2; TRBD2 is a possible D gene (6 bases). V gave up 5 bases and J gave up 1 base, with 14 bases separating them. This CDR3 is built from 16 residues. The germline CDR1 and CDR2 sequences are PRHDT and FYEKMQ (reference sequence). The DNA of the CDR3 is TGTGCCAGCAGCCCCGGGACTTTTATGAACACCGGGGAGCTGTTTTTT. Amino acid sequence: CASSPGTFMNTGELFF.

The J gene is TRBJ1-4, the V gene TRBV5-1; possibly TRBD1 for D (6 bases). CDR1 is SGHRS and CDR2 is YFSETQ in the germline V gene. This CDR3 is built from 18 residues. Trimming cost V 6 bases and J 2 bases, with 23 bases left between them. The CDR3 DNA reads TGCGCCAGCACCTCCTGGGGGCAGGGACGCTCCACTAATGAAAAACTGTTTTTT. Translation gives CASTSWGQGRSTNEKLFF. Drawing the rest from reference TRBV5-1 and TRBJ1-4, the complete variable domain is KAGVTQTPRYLIKTRGQQVTLSCSPISGHRSVSWYQQTPGQGLQFLFEYFSETQRNKGNFPGRFSGRQFSNSRSEMNVSTLELGDSALYLCASTSWGQGRSTNEKLFFGSGTQLSVL.

The chain joins TRBV19 to TRBJ2-7; 10 bases fit TRBD2. The CDR3 has 14 amino acids. The germline gives CDR1 LNHDA, CDR2 SQIVND (reference sequence). Unmatched junction bases numbered 4, after V lost 4 bases and J lost 4 bases. CDR3 sequence reads: CASSTSGRMYEQYF. CDR3 sequence (DNA): TGTGCCAGTAGTACTAGCGGGAGAATGTACGAGCAGTACTTC.

The chain couples TRBV19 to TRBJ2-7; perhaps TRBD2 as D (6 bases). Germline V gene sequence: CDR1 LNHDA, CDR2 SQIVND (reference sequence). This CDR3 comprises 12 residues. V lost 7 bases and J 2 bases, leaving 9 bases between the germline ends. CDR3 loop: CASTTRTYEQYF. The CDR3 nucleotides are TGTGCCAGTACGACTAGAACCTACGAGCAGTACTTC.

V and J are TRBV5-8 and TRBJ2-5, with 11 nucleotides matching TRBD2. J lost 8 bases, V lost 3 bases, and 15 bases had no gene match. This CDR3 comprises 17 residues. Germline V gene sequence: CDR1 SGHTS, CDR2 YDEGEE. In DNA form, the CDR3 reads TGTGCCAGCAGCTCCCGGCGTGAGACTAGCGGGATAGCCACCCAGTACTTC. This gives the protein CASSSRRETSGIATQYF.

This sequence joins TRBV6-5 and TRBJ2-2; TRBD2 matches at 10 bases. This CDR3 is 15 amino acids long. The germline gives CDR1 MNHEY, CDR2 SVGAGI. The trim removed 6 bases at V and 5 bases at J, leaving 6 bases unmatched. CDR3 protein: CASSRLAGRTGELFF. In DNA, the CDR3 is TGTGCCAGCAGCCGACTAGCGGGTCGGACCGGGGAGCTGTTTTTT.

This clone was picked up one time. The CDR3 spells CANDQGNEQFF. CDR3 coding DNA: TGTGCCAACGACCAGGGTAATGAGCAGTTCTTC. This chain uses TRBV7-9 with TRBJ2-1, with D maybe TRBD1 (5 bases). The germline V and J ends were trimmed by 10 bases and 7 bases, with 11 bases remaining between them. This CDR3 contains 11 residues. CDR1 is SEHNR and CDR2 is FQNEAQ in the germline V gene (reference sequence).